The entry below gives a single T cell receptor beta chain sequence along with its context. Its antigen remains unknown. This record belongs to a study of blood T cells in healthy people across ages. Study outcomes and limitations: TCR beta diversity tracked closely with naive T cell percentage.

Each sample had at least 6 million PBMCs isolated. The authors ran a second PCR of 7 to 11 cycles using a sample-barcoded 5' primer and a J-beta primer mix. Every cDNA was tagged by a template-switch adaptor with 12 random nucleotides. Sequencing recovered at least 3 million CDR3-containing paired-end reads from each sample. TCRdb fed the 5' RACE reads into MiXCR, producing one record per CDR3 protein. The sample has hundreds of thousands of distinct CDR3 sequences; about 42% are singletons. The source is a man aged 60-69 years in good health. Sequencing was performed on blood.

CDR3 bases: TGCAGCCTACTAGCGGGGGGTACCGGGGAGCTGTTTTTT. Its protein is CSLLAGGTGELFF. This rearrangement joins TRBV20-1 to TRBJ2-2; 12 bases line up with TRBD2. Germline values: CDR1 DFQATT, CDR2 SNEGSKA (reference sequence). The CDR3 covers 13 residues.